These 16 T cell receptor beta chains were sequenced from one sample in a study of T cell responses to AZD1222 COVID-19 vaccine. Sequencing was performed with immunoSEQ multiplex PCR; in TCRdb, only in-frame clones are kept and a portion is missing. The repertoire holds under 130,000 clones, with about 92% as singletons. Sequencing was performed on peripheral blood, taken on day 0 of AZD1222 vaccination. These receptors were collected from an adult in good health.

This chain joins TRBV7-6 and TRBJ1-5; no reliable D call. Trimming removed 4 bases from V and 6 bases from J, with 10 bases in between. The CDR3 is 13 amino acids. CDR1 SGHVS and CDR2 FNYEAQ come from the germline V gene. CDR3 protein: CASSSSPLQPQHF. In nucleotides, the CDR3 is TGTGCCAGCAGCTCGAGCCCCCTTCAGCCCCAGCATTTT.

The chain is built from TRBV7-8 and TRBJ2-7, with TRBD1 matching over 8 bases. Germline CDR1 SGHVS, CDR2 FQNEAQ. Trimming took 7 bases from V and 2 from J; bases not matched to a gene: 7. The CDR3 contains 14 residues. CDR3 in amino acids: CASTWDRHTYEQYF. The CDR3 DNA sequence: TGTGCCAGCACTTGGGACAGGCACACCTACGAGCAGTACTTC.

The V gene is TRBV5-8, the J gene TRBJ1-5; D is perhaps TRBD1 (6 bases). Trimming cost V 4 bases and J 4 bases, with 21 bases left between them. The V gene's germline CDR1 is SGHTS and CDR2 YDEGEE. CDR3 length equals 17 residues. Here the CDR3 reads CASSTRGGRDWNQPQHF. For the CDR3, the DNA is TGTGCCAGCAGCACACGCGGGGGGCGGGATTGGAATCAGCCCCAGCATTTT.

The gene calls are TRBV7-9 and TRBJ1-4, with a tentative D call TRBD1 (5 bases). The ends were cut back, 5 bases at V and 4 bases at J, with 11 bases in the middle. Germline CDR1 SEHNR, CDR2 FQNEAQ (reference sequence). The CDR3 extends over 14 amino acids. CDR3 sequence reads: CASSPWGINEKLFF. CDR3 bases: TGTGCCAGCAGCCCCTGGGGGATTAATGAAAAACTGTTTTTT.

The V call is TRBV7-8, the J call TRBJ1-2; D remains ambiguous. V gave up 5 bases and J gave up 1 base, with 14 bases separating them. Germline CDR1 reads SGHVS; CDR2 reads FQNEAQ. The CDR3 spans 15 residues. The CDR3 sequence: CASSHGPGSNYGYTF. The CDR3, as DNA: TGTGCCAGCAGCCACGGACCGGGAAGTAACTATGGCTACACCTTC.

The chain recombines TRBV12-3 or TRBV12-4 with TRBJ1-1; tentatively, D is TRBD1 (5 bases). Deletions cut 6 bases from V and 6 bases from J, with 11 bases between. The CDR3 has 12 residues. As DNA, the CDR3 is TGTGCCAGCAGCCCAAGGGGCCCTGAAGCTTTCTTT. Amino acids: CASSPRGPEAFF.

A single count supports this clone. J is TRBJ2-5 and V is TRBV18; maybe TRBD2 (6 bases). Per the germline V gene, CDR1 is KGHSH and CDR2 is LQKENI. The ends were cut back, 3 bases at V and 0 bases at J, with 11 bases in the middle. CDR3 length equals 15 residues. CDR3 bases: TGTGCCAGCTCACCGCAGGAGGGGTACCAAGAGACCCAGTACTTC. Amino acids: CASSPQEGYQETQYF.

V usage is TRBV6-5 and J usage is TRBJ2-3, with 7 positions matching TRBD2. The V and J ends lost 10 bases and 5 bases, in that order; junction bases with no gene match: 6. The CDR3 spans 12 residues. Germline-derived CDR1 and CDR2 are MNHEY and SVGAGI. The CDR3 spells CATRGDGDTQYF. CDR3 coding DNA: TGTGCCACTCGGGGGGACGGAGATACGCAGTATTTT.

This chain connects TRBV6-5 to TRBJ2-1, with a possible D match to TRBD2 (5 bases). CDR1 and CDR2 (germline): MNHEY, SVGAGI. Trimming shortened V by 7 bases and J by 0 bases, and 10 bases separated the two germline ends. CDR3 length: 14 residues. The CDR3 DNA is TGTGCCAGCACCGGAGCGGCCTCCTACAATGAGCAGTTCTTC. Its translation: CASTGAASYNEQFF.

In DNA, the CDR3 is TGTGCCAGCAGCCAAGAGGGTAGCCCTGCAGATACGCAGTATTTT. This gives the protein CASSQEGSPADTQYF. V usage is TRBV3-1 (or the pseudogene TRBV3-2) and J usage is TRBJ2-3; D unresolved. The CDR3 runs to 15 residues. V shed 0 bases and J shed 4 bases, with 11 bases lying between them. Germline CDR1 is LGHDT and CDR2 is YNNKEL (reference sequence).

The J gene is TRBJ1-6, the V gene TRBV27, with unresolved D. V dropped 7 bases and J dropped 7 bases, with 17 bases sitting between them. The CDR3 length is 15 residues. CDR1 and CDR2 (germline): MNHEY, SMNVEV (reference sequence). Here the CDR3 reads CASNFVGSSNSPLHF. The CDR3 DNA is TGTGCCAGCAACTTCGTGGGGAGTAGCAATTCACCCCTCCACTTT.

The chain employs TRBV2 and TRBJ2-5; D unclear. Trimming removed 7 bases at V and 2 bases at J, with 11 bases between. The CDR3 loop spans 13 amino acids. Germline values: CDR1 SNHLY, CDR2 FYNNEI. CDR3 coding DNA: TGTGCCAGCAACCGCGCAGTACAAGAGACCCAGTACTTC. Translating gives CASNRAVQETQYF.

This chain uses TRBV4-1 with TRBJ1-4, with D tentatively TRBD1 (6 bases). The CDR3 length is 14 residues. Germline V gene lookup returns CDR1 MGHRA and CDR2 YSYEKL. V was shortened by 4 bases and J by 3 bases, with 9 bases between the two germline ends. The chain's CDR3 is CASSPRQANEKLFF. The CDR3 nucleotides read TGCGCCAGCAGCCCCAGACAGGCTAATGAAAAACTGTTTTTT.

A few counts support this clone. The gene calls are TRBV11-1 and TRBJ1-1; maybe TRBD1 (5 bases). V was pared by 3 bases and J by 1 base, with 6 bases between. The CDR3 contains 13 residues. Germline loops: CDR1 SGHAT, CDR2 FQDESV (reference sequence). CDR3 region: CASSFQGNTEAFF. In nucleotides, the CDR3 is TGTGCCAGCAGCTTTCAGGGGAACACTGAAGCTTTCTTT.

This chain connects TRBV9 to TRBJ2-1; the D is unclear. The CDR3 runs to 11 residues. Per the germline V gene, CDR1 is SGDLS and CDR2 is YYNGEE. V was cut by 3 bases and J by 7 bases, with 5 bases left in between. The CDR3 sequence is CASSANNEQFF. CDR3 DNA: TGTGCCAGCAGCGCGAATAATGAGCAGTTCTTC.

CDR3 protein: CASSPGTDYNEQFF. DNA for the CDR3: TGTGCCAGCAGTCCCGGGACAGATTACAATGAGCAGTTCTTC. This chain joins TRBV6-5 and TRBJ2-1, with 7 bases that match TRBD1. The CDR3 totals 14 residues. V lost 5 bases to trimming and J lost 4 bases; unmatched junction nucleotides: 5. Germline V gene data show CDR1 as MNHEY and CDR2 as SVGAGI.